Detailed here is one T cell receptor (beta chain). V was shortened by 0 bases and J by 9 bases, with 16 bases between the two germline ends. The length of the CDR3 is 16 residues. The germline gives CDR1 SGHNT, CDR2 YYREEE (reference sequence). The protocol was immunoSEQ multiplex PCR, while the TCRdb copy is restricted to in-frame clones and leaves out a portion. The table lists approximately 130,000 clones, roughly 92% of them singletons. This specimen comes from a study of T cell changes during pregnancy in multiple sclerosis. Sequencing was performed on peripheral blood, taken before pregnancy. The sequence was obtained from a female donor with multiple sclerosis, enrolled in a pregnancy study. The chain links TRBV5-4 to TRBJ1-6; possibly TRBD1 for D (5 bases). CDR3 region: CASSLGGTERGSPLHF. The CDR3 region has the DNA TGTGCCAGCAGCTTGGGGGGGACTGAGAGAGGTTCACCCCTCCACTTT.